The 7 T cell receptor beta chains listed next were all sequenced from one sample in a study of cytomegalovirus exposure and HLA in healthy donors. This PCR relied on a set of 60 Vbeta primers and 13 Jbeta primers. Libraries were prepared by immunoSEQ multiplex PCR; TCRdb keeps only in-frame clonotypes and omits some of them. This sample's table has 68,000 or so clones. The sample consisted of PBMCs. These receptors came from a female donor in good health and CMV-seropositive.

The chain couples TRBV4-1 to TRBJ2-6, with TRBD2 as a possible D gene (7 bases). Trimming took off 1 base at V and 0 bases at J, with 13 bases between the two ends. Per germline, CDR1 MGHRA and CDR2 YSYEKL. The CDR3 has 18 residues. CDR3 in amino acids: CASSQAGGRNSGANVLTF. The CDR3 DNA follows: TGCGCCAGCAGCCAAGCCGGGGGGCGCAACTCTGGGGCCAACGTCCTGACTTTC.

This sequence joins TRBV7-2 and TRBJ2-7, with 7 bases aligning to TRBD1. V was pared by 3 bases and J by 3 bases, with 2 bases of the junction left unmatched. Germline V CDR1 and CDR2: SGHTA, FQGNSA. CDR3 size: 13 residues. In nucleotides, the CDR3 is TGTGCCAGCAGCTTTAACAGGGGCTACGAGCAGTACTTC. Protein: CASSFNRGYEQYF. Full variable domain (rest looked up from reference TRBV7-2 and TRBJ2-7): GAGVSQSPSNKVTEKGKDVELRCDPISGHTALYWYRQSLGQGLEFLIYFQGNSAPDKSGLPSDRFSAERTGGSVSTLTIQRTQQEDSAVYLCASSFNRGYEQYFGPGTRLTVT.

The V gene is TRBV6-6, the J gene TRBJ1-1; no clear D gene. Deletions cut 0 bases from V and 4 bases from J, with 12 bases between. From germline, CDR1 is MNHNY and CDR2 SVGAGI (reference sequence). The CDR3 is 15 amino acids. Here the CDR3 reads CASSYSSQSRTEAFF. The DNA of the CDR3 is TGTGCCAGCAGTTACTCCTCACAGAGTCGCACTGAAGCTTTCTTT.

This chain links TRBV7-3 with TRBJ2-1, with a weak D call TRBD1 (5 bases). Per germline, CDR1 SGHTA and CDR2 FQGTGA. The CDR3 consists of 15 residues. The V end was cut by 2 bases, the J end by 5 bases, with 13 bases between. This CDR3 reads CASSLLGLGHNEQFF. The CDR3 DNA sequence: TGTGCCAGCAGCTTATTGGGGCTTGGCCACAATGAGCAGTTCTTC.

The genes are TRBV9 and TRBJ1-2; 8 bases align to TRBD1. Germline V gene sequence: CDR1 SGDLS, CDR2 YYNGEE. The V segment lost 3 bases and the J segment 5 bases; nucleotides outside the gene matches: 6. This CDR3 has 14 residues. Written as DNA, the CDR3 is TGTGCCAGCAGCGCAGGGACAGGTCGGTATGGCTACACCTTC. Its translation is CASSAGTGRYGYTF. Complete variable domain (other parts from reference TRBV9 and TRBJ1-2): DSGVTQTPKHLITATGQRVTLRCSPRSGDLSVYWYQQSLDQGLQFLIQYYNGEERAKGNILERFSAQQFPDLHSELNLSSLELGDSALYFCASSAGTGRYGYTFGSGTRLTVV.

The V gene is TRBV6-6, the J gene TRBJ1-3, with D possibly being TRBD1 (5 bases). The length of the CDR3 is 16 residues. Germline V gives CDR1 MNHNY, CDR2 SVGAGI (reference sequence). V lost 4 bases and J 4 bases, leaving 17 bases between the germline ends. Here the CDR3 DNA reads TGTGCCAGCAGTTTAATAGCACCGGGGGTGGGAAACACCATATATTTT. It specifies CASSLIAPGVGNTIYF.

CDR3 DNA sequence: TGTGCCAGCATACAGGACAGAGCCTACGAGCAGTACTTC. Its translation is CASIQDRAYEQYF. The rearrangement uses TRBV2 and TRBJ2-7; a possible D gene is TRBD1 (6 bases). V lost 7 bases and J lost 2, with 12 bases in between. CDR3 length equals 13 residues. CDR1 and CDR2 (germline): SNHLY, FYNNEI.